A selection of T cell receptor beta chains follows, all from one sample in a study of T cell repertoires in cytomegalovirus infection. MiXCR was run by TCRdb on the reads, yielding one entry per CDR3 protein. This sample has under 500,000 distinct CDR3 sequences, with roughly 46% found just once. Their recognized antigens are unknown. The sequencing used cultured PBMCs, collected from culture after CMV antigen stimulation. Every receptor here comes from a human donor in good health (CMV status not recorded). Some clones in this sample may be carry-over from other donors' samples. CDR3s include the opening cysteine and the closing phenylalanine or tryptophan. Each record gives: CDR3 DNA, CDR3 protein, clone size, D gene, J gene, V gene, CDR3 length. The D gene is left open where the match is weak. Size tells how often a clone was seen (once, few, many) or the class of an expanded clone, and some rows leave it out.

DNA: TGTGCCAGCAACTCACGTCGAGGGACCGGGGAGCTGTTTTTT; CDR3: CASNSRRGTGELFF; size: .; D: .; J: TRBJ2-2; V: TRBV7-9; length: 14
DNA: TGCGCCAGCATGGCTTGGGCTAGCGGGGAGAGCTCCTACAATGAGCAGTTCTTC; CDR3: CASMAWASGESSYNEQFF; size: few; D: TRBD2; J: TRBJ2-1; V: TRBV5-1; length: 18
DNA: TGCAGCGTTGAATTGGCGCTCGGGAGGGGAGCTTTCTTT; CDR3: CSVELALGRGAFF; size: few; D: .; J: TRBJ1-1; V: TRBV29-1; length: 13
DNA: TGTGCCAGCAGTATCCGTCAGGGGAACATTCAGTACTTC; CDR3: CASSIRQGNIQYF; size: .; D: .; J: TRBJ2-4; V: TRBV28; length: 13
DNA: TGTGCCAGCAGCTTACGCCGGGACAGGAGAAATGAAAAACTGTTTTTT; CDR3: CASSLRRDRRNEKLFF; size: .; D: TRBD1; J: TRBJ1-4; V: TRBV7-8; length: 16
DNA: TGTGCCAGCAGCTTTCGTTTAGCGGGGGGCGAAAGCTCCTACAATGAGCAGTTCTTC; CDR3: CASSFRLAGGESSYNEQFF; size: .; D: TRBD2; J: TRBJ2-1; V: TRBV11-2; length: 19
DNA: TGTGCCAGCAGCTTGGGGGGACAGGGGACAATCTACGAGCAGTACTTC; CDR3: CASSLGGQGTIYEQYF; size: few; D: TRBD1; J: TRBJ2-7; V: TRBV5-4; length: 16
DNA: TGTGCCACCAGTGATTCACAAAATCAGCCCCAGCATTTT; CDR3: CATSDSQNQPQHF; size: few; D: .; J: TRBJ1-5; V: TRBV24-1; length: 13
DNA: TGTGCCAGCAGCAACGGGAGGCTAGCGGGGGGCAATGAGCAGTTCTTC; CDR3: CASSNGRLAGGNEQFF; size: .; D: TRBD2; J: TRBJ2-1; V: TRBV27; length: 16
DNA: TGCGCCAGCTCCGGGACTAGAAGCAATGAGCAGTTCTTC; CDR3: CASSGTRSNEQFF; size: few; D: TRBD2; J: TRBJ2-1; V: TRBV4-1; length: 13
DNA: TGTGCCAGCTCCCCAGCGGGAGGAATTCCAGATACGCAGTATTTT; CDR3: CASSPAGGIPDTQYF; size: .; D: TRBD2; J: TRBJ2-3; V: TRBV6-2/TRBV6-3; length: 15
DNA: TGTGCCAGCAGCTTAGCGGCAGGGAATTACGAGCAGTACTTC; CDR3: CASSLAAGNYEQYF; size: .; D: .; J: TRBJ2-7; V: TRBV7-2; length: 14
DNA: TGTGCCAGCAGTGACCGGGACGCTTACGAGCAGTACTTC; CDR3: CASSDRDAYEQYF; size: .; D: .; J: TRBJ2-7; V: TRBV6-2/TRBV6-3; length: 13
DNA: TGTGCCAGCAGCCAGCCGTGGGGACAGGGGGCGCGGGGCTACACCTTC; CDR3: CASSQPWGQGARGYTF; size: few; D: TRBD1; J: TRBJ1-2; V: TRBV11-2; length: 16
DNA: TGCAGTACCCCGAAAGGGGAGACCCAGTACTTC; CDR3: CSTPKGETQYF; size: few; D: .; J: TRBJ2-5; V: TRBV20-1; length: 11
DNA: TGTGCCAGCAGCTTAGCGCTGGGTGTTACAGGGGGTTTGGGGAACTATGTCTACACCTTC; CDR3: CASSLALGVTGGLGNYVYTF; size: .; D: TRBD1; J: TRBJ1-2; V: TRBV7-2; length: 20
DNA: TGTGCCAGCAGCTTCGGGCGGGGGGAAGAGACCCAGTACTTC; CDR3: CASSFGRGEETQYF; size: .; D: TRBD2; J: TRBJ2-5; V: TRBV7-2; length: 14
DNA: TGTGCCAGCAGACTTGAGGGGGGGAAACACACCGGGGAGCTGTTTTTT; CDR3: CASRLEGGKHTGELFF; size: few; D: .; J: TRBJ2-2; V: TRBV7-4; length: 16